The 31 T cell receptor beta chains presented below share a single source sample, sequenced in a study of blood T cell repertoires in COVID-19. The data were produced by immunoSEQ multiplex PCR, yet TCRdb's version contains in-frame clones alone and is incomplete. This sample carries a few hundred thousand clones, approximately 87% of them seen once, and the ten largest clones take approximately 8%. The sample taken for sequencing was peripheral blood. The receptors originated from a woman aged 50 to 65 who had recovered from COVID-19.

The chain uses TRBV5-1 and TRBJ1-2; no reliable D call. Germline lookup yields CDR1 SGHRS and CDR2 YFSETQ. The CDR3 has 16 residues. V was clipped by 5 bases and J by 8 bases, with 25 bases between them. The CDR3 loop reads CASRLRAGTPPGGYTF. The CDR3 coding sequence is TGCGCCAGCAGGCTGAGGGCAGGAACCCCTCCGGGCGGCTACACCTTC. The complete variable domain, with remaining parts taken from reference TRBV5-1 and TRBJ1-2, reads KAGVTQTPRYLIKTRGQQVTLSCSPISGHRSVSWYQQTPGQGLQFLFEYFSETQRNKGNFPGRFSGRQFSNSRSEMNVSTLELGDSALYLCASRLRAGTPPGGYTFGSGTRLTVV.

Concerning this clone: Distinct nucleotide sequences in the sample also encode this CDR3. The chain recombines TRBV28 with TRBJ1-5; unclear D gene. In germline, CDR1 is MDHEN, CDR2 SYDVKM. V shed 2 bases and J shed 1 base, with 6 bases lying between them. The CDR3 runs to 14 residues. Here the CDR3 reads CASSLGQSNQPQHF. The CDR3 region has the DNA TGTGCCAGCAGTTTAGGTCAGAGCAATCAGCCCCAGCATTTT.

V and J are TRBV3-1 (or the pseudogene TRBV3-2) and TRBJ2-2, with D perhaps matching TRBD1 (6 bases). CDR3 size: 15 residues. With 4 bases removed from V and 5 bases from J, the gap between germline ends came to 14 bases. Looked up from germline, CDR1 is LGHDT and CDR2 is YNNKEL (reference sequence). This chain's CDR3 is CASSPRGDRTGELFF. CDR3 bases: TGTGCCAGCAGCCCAAGAGGAGACAGGACCGGGGAGCTGTTTTTT.

The chain links TRBV6-5 to TRBJ1-6, with a tentative D call TRBD1 (6 bases). This CDR3 region has 16 residues. V was cut by 2 bases and J by 8 bases, with 16 bases left in between. Germline V gene lookup returns CDR1 MNHEY and CDR2 SVGAGI. The CDR3 bases are TGTGCCAGCAGTTACGCGGACAGTCTTACCGATTCACCCCTCCACTTT. Amino acid sequence: CASSYADSLTDSPLHF.

V is TRBV28 and J is TRBJ1-5; no definite D call. The CDR3 has 11 amino acids. CDR1 and CDR2 (germline): MDHEN, SYDVKM. Trimming pared 4 bases from V and 7 bases from J, leaving 5 bases between. The CDR3 DNA is TGTGCCAGCAGTTCCCAACAGCCCCAGCATTTT. Amino acid sequence: CASSSQQPQHF.

This clone is a singleton in its sample. The V call is TRBV2, the J call TRBJ1-2; 11 bases are shared with TRBD1. The germline V gene has CDR1 SNHLY and CDR2 FYNNEI. Unmatched junction bases numbered 9, after V lost 4 bases and J lost 8 bases. CDR3 size: 15 residues. The CDR3 is CASSAQRTGGRGYTF. CDR3 coding DNA: TGTGCCAGCAGTGCCCAAAGGACAGGGGGCAGAGGCTACACCTTC.

The rearrangement uses TRBV11-2 and TRBJ1-2; 9 nucleotides agree with TRBD1. Germline lookup yields CDR1 SGHAT and CDR2 FQNNGV. The junction had 14 bases not matched to a gene; V was cut back by 5 bases and J by 7 bases. The CDR3 length is 16 residues. The CDR3 sequence: CASSPPTGTGRGGYTF. CDR3 nucleotides: TGTGCCAGCAGCCCGCCGACCGGGACAGGGCGGGGTGGCTACACCTTC.

This chain joins TRBV11-3 and TRBJ2-1; 7 bases fit TRBD1. The CDR3 contains 15 residues. V shed 2 bases, J shed 0 bases, and the junction held 1 base outside the gene matches. The germline CDR1 and CDR2 sequences are SGHNT and YENEEA. The CDR3 is CASSLRDSSYNEQFF. As DNA, the CDR3 is TGTGCCAGCAGCTTACGGGACAGCTCCTACAATGAGCAGTTCTTC.

The chain has TRBV6-8 and TRBJ2-7; 9 nucleotides agree with TRBD1. Germline CDR1 MNHGY, CDR2 SAAAGT. The CDR3 has 13 amino acids. Trimming at V came to 11 bases and at J to 3 bases, leaving 8 bases not matched to a gene. CDR3 in amino acids: CAGFDRGNYEQYF. CDR3 coding DNA: TGTGCCGGATTCGACAGGGGGAACTACGAGCAGTACTTC.

The chain combines TRBV5-1 with TRBJ2-1; TRBD1 matches 8 bases. The J segment lost 8 bases and the V segment lost 4 bases, leaving 2 bases of the junction unmatched. This CDR3 has 12 residues. From germline, CDR1 is SGHRS and CDR2 YFSETQ. The CDR3 loop reads CASSVTGDEQFF. The CDR3 DNA reads TGCGCCAGCAGCGTGACAGGGGATGAGCAGTTCTTC.

The chain joins TRBV11-2 to TRBJ1-2, with TRBD1 matching over 12 bases. The ends lost 5 bases at V and 0 bases at J; junction bases unmatched: 4. The germline CDR1 and CDR2 sequences are SGHAT and FQNNGV. This CDR3 contains 16 residues. Here the CDR3 reads CASSRDRGPPNYGYTF. The CDR3 bases are TGTGCCAGCAGCCGGGACAGGGGGCCTCCTAACTATGGCTACACCTTC.

The chain carries TRBV7-3 and TRBJ2-4, with 7 bases lining up with TRBD2. Unmatched junction bases numbered 9, after V lost 1 base and J lost 6 bases. The V gene's germline CDR1 is SGHTA and CDR2 FQGTGA. The CDR3 runs to 16 residues. CDR3 in amino acids: CASSLNAGEGGNIQYF. CDR3 coding DNA: TGTGCCAGCAGCTTAAACGCGGGAGAGGGTGGAAACATTCAGTACTTC.

This chain uses TRBV28 with TRBJ2-7; D perhaps matches TRBD1 (6 bases). The CDR3 has 15 amino acids. Germline V gives CDR1 MDHEN, CDR2 SYDVKM. V shed 5 bases and J shed 4 bases, with 18 bases lying between them. CDR3 nucleotides: TGTGCCAGCAGTCCACAGACAGGCCTCTTTTACGAGCAGTACTTC. Its translation: CASSPQTGLFYEQYF.

The chain joins TRBV2 to TRBJ1-2, with 9 bases lining up with TRBD1. Trimming removed 5 bases from V and 12 bases from J; junction bases left unmatched: 7. The CDR3 runs 12 residues. Germline CDR1 SNHLY, CDR2 FYNNEI. The CDR3 loop is CASSNRDRVDTF. The CDR3 bases are TGTGCCAGCAGTAACCGGGACAGGGTTGACACCTTC.

This clone was seen only a few times. The chain couples TRBV6-6 to TRBJ1-5; D perhaps matches TRBD1 (5 bases). Germline loops: CDR1 MNHNY, CDR2 SVGAGI (reference sequence). The CDR3 totals 14 residues. V lost 0 bases, J lost 6 bases, and 9 bases lay in between. The CDR3 sequence: CASSYSGGTQPQHF. CDR3 DNA sequence: TGTGCCAGCAGTTACTCGGGGGGGACTCAGCCCCAGCATTTT.

The rearrangement links TRBV6-2 or TRBV6-3 to TRBJ2-1; 7 bases are shared with TRBD2. CDR3 length: 14 amino acids. V was clipped by 6 bases and J by 4 bases; unmatched bases: 6. Germline V gene lookup returns CDR1 MNHEY and CDR2 SVGEGT. The DNA of the CDR3 is TGTGCCAGCAGCTGGGACTACCAATACAATGAGCAGTTCTTC. As protein: CASSWDYQYNEQFF.

The gene calls are TRBV4-3 and TRBJ2-7; 8 bases agree with TRBD2. The V and J ends lost 4 bases and 3 bases, in that order; junction bases with no gene match: 2. Germline loops: CDR1 LGHNA, CDR2 YSLEER. The CDR3 consists of 13 residues. The CDR3 nucleotides read TGCGCCAGCAGCCCTAGCGGGTACTACGAGCAGTACTTC. Residues: CASSPSGYYEQYF.

This clone was recorded only once. The genes are TRBV18 and TRBJ1-4; D might be TRBD1 (5 bases). Germline V lookup: CDR1 KGHSH, CDR2 LQKENI. The CDR3 loop spans 14 amino acids. V shed 5 bases and J shed 4 bases, with 11 bases lying between them. CDR3 DNA sequence: TGTGCCAGCTCATCAACTGACAGTAATGAAAAACTGTTTTTT. Translation: CASSSTDSNEKLFF.

The gene calls are TRBV28 and TRBJ2-7; 8 bases are a match to TRBD2. J was trimmed by 1 base and V by 6 bases; bases with no gene match: 8. CDR3 length: 15 amino acids. Per the germline V gene, CDR1 is MDHEN and CDR2 is SYDVKM. CDR3 nucleotides: TGTGCCAGCAGCAGCCGGGGGGGGTTTTCCTACGAGCAGTACTTC. Translating gives CASSSRGGFSYEQYF.

V is TRBV5-1 and J is TRBJ2-1; TRBD2 agrees at 12 bases. The CDR3 has 15 residues. The junction had 3 bases not matched to a gene; V was cut back by 4 bases and J by 4 bases. Germline-derived CDR1 and CDR2 are SGHRS and YFSETQ. In DNA, the CDR3 is TGCGCCAGCAGCGCCGGACTAGCGGGGTACAATGAGCAGTTCTTC. This gives the protein CASSAGLAGYNEQFF. The entire variable domain, with the rest obtained from reference TRBV5-1 and TRBJ2-1, is as follows: KAGVTQTPRYLIKTRGQQVTLSCSPISGHRSVSWYQQTPGQGLQFLFEYFSETQRNKGNFPGRFSGRQFSNSRSEMNVSTLELGDSALYLCASSAGLAGYNEQFFGPGTRLTVL.

This rearrangement joins TRBV15 to TRBJ1-4; D is uncertain. The V and J ends lost 4 bases and 5 bases respectively, with 17 bases between them. Germline CDR1 is LNHNV and CDR2 is YYDKDF (reference sequence). This CDR3 comprises 16 residues. Here the CDR3 DNA reads TGTGCCACCAGCATCCCGAGGACTGGGTTAAATGAAAAACTGTTTTTT. This gives the protein CATSIPRTGLNEKLFF.

The rearrangement uses TRBV28 and TRBJ2-7; a possible D gene is TRBD2 (5 bases). The CDR3 covers 12 residues. Trimming removed 7 bases at V and 7 bases at J, with 14 bases between. The germline CDR1 and CDR2 sequences are MDHEN and SYDVKM. In DNA, the CDR3 is TGTGCCAGCACGCAGTGGGGAGAAGAGCAGTACTTC. Amino acids: CASTQWGEEQYF.

The gene calls are TRBV6-2 or TRBV6-3 and TRBJ1-5, with TRBD1 identical over 7 bases. CDR1 is MNHEY and CDR2 is SVGEGT in the germline V gene. The length of the CDR3 is 19 residues. The trim removed 4 bases at V and 0 bases at J, leaving 15 bases unmatched. CDR3: CASSSRLSGQHYSNQPQHF. The CDR3 DNA reads TGTGCCAGCAGTTCTAGACTATCGGGACAGCATTATAGCAATCAGCCCCAGCATTTT.

V is TRBV30 and J is TRBJ2-1, with D perhaps matching TRBD1 (6 bases). This CDR3 is built from 14 residues. The germline V and J ends were trimmed by 0 bases and 7 bases, with 13 bases remaining between them. Germline CDR1 and CDR2: GTSNPN and SVGIG (reference sequence). The CDR3 sequence is CAWSVRSRGNEQFF. Here the CDR3 DNA reads TGTGCCTGGAGTGTACGTAGCAGGGGAAATGAGCAGTTCTTC.

Here the CDR3 DNA reads TGTGCCAGCAGTCTGACAGGGTCGAACACTGAAGCTTTCTTT. As protein: CASSLTGSNTEAFF. The genes are TRBV7-3 and TRBJ1-1, with TRBD1 matching over 7 bases. The CDR3 loop spans 14 amino acids. V shed 6 bases and J 1 base; nucleotides not matched to a gene: 5. Germline assignment: CDR1 SGHTA and CDR2 FQGTGA.

The V gene is TRBV30, the J gene TRBJ1-5; D remains unclear. Germline V gene lookup returns CDR1 GTSNPN and CDR2 SVGIG (reference sequence). CDR3 length equals 13 residues. With 2 bases removed from V and 2 bases from J, the gap between germline ends came to 7 bases. The CDR3 loop reads CAWSSTGNQPQHF. The CDR3 DNA reads TGTGCCTGGAGTAGTACGGGCAATCAGCCCCAGCATTTT.

The gene calls are TRBV6-2 or TRBV6-3 and TRBJ2-1; 7 nucleotides match TRBD2. The trim removed 3 bases at V and 6 bases at J, leaving 14 bases unmatched. In germline, CDR1 is MNHEY, CDR2 SVGEGT. This CDR3 is built from 17 residues. DNA for the CDR3: TGTGCCAGCAGTTATATAGTCGGTCTAGCGGTACCCAATGAGCAGTTCTTC. It encodes CASSYIVGLAVPNEQFF.

The rearrangement links TRBV10-3 to TRBJ2-1; D possibly corresponds to TRBD1 (7 bases). The CDR3 is 12 amino acids. In germline, CDR1 is ENHRY, CDR2 SYGVKD. Trimming took 11 bases from V and 4 from J, leaving 12 bases between them. CDR3 DNA sequence: TGTGCCGGCGGGACAGCGTACAATGAGCAGTTCTTC. It yields the protein CAGGTAYNEQFF.

The V call is TRBV5-4, the J call TRBJ2-7; TRBD1 might be the D (5 bases). The CDR3 is 14 residues long. The V end lost 4 bases, the J end lost 7 bases, and 18 bases lay between the germline ends. CDR1 and CDR2 from the germline V gene are SGHNT and YYREEE (reference sequence). The CDR3 DNA reads TGTGCCAGCAGCGTAGAATCAGGGTCTCGGGAGCAGTACTTC. Encoded protein: CASSVESGSREQYF. The full variable domain, in which reference TRBV5-4 and TRBJ2-7 provide the parts outside the CDR3, is ETGVTQSPTHLIKTRGQQVTLRCSSQSGHNTVSWYQQALGQGPQFIFQYYREEENGRGNFPPRFSGLQFPNYSSELNVNALELDDSALYLCASSVESGSREQYFGPGTRLTVT.

The chain employs TRBV20-1 and TRBJ1-6; D is undetermined. Deletions cut 3 bases from V and 10 bases from J, with 13 bases between. Germline CDR1 reads DFQATT; CDR2 reads SNEGSKA (reference sequence). This CDR3 has 13 residues. CDR3 nucleotides: TGCAGTGCTAGTTGGGGAGGTAGCTCACCCCTCCACTTT. It translates to CSASWGGSSPLHF.

J is TRBJ1-6 and V is TRBV28, with 8 nucleotides matching TRBD1. Germline V CDR1 and CDR2: MDHEN, SYDVKM. This CDR3 region has 15 residues. With V trimmed by 4 bases and J by 10 bases, 9 bases remained unmatched. The CDR3 loop reads CASSYRTGSVSPLHF. CDR3 DNA sequence: TGTGCCAGCAGTTATCGGACAGGGAGTGTGTCACCCCTCCACTTT.